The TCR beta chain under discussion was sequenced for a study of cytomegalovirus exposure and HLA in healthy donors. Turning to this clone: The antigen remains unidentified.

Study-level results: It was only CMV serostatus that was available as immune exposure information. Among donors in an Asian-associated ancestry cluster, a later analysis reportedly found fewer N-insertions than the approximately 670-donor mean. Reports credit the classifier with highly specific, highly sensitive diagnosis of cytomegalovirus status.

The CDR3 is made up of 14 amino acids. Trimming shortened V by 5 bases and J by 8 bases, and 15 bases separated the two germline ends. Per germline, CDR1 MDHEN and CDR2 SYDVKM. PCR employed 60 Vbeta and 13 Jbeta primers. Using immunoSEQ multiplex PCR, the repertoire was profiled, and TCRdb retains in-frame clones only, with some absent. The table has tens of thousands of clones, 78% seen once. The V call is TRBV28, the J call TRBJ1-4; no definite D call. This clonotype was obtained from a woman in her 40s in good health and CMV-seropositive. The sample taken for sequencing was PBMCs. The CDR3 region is CASSPTVEAEKLFF. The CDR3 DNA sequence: TGTGCCAGCAGTCCGACGGTGGAGGCCGAAAAACTGTTTTTT.